The 30 T cell receptor beta chains below all came from one sample that was sequenced in a study of tumor and adjacent non-tumor tissue in lung cancer. The library came from three nested PCR rounds adapted from ARM-PCR protocols. TCRdb called the multiplex PCR reads again in MiXCR, with one record for every CDR3 protein. The sample comprises 120,000 to 150,000 distinct CDR3 sequences, approximately 72% of which are singletons, and about 18% rests with the top ten. This sample's RNA came from whole unsorted tissue. What was sequenced was lung tumor tissue. All receptors derive from a man between 60 and 75 years old with small cell lung cancer.

This clonotype was counted between two and nine times. In DNA form, the CDR3 reads TGTGCCAGCAGTTACAGGGTCAGGGAGCTGTTTTTT. Translation gives CASSYRVRELFF. This rearrangement joins TRBV6-1 to TRBJ2-2; possible D gene TRBD1, 6 bases. V lost 5 bases, J lost 9 bases, and 10 bases lay in between. The CDR3 runs 12 residues. CDR1 is MNHNS and CDR2 is SASEGT in the germline V gene.

In the case of this clonotype: Given a much more abundant clone one base away, this may be a read error. The chain joins TRBV20-1 to TRBJ2-7, with TRBD2 as a possible D gene (5 bases). V shed 5 bases and J shed 1 base, with 21 bases lying between them. The CDR3 consists of 16 residues. Looked up from germline, CDR1 is DFQATT and CDR2 is SNEGSKA (reference sequence). CDR3 loop: CSAYPFITEESYEQYF. The CDR3 nucleotides read TGCAGTGCTTACCCTTTTATCACGGAGGAGTCCTACGAGCAGTACTTC.

On this clonotype itself: One junction end does not reproduce the germline sequence, and a read error may be involved. The rearrangement joins TRBV28 to TRBJ1-6; D is unclear. From germline, CDR1 is MDHEN and CDR2 SYDVKM. CDR3 length: 14 amino acids. CDR3 amino acids: CASSLALPNSPLHF. The CDR3 DNA is TGTGCCAGCAGTTTAGCCCTCCCGAATTCGCCCCTCCACTTT. Full variable domain (rest looked up from reference TRBV28 and TRBJ1-6): DVKVTQSSRYLVKRTGEKVFLECVQDMDHENMFWYRQDPGLGLRLIYFSYDVKMKEKGDIPEGYSVSREKKERFSLILESASTNQTSMYLCASSLALPNSPLHFGNGTRLTVT.

Of note for this clonotype: A much larger clone is a single base away; this may be a read error. The rearrangement uses TRBV24-1 and TRBJ2-1; no firm D call. V dropped 9 bases and J dropped 9 bases, with 17 bases sitting between them. This CDR3 contains 13 residues. Germline V lookup: CDR1 KGHDR, CDR2 SFDVKD. The CDR3 is CATCHGPGGEQFF. In DNA, the CDR3 is TGTGCCACCTGCCACGGACCAGGCGGTGAGCAGTTCTTC.

This chain uses TRBV11-1 with TRBJ1-6; TRBD1 matches at 8 bases. This CDR3 comprises 14 residues. Germline values: CDR1 SGHAT, CDR2 FQDESV (reference sequence). V dropped 5 bases and J dropped 17; count of bases not matched to a gene: 14. Here the CDR3 DNA reads TGTGCCAGCAGCCATGAGGACCAGGGGGCACGTTTCCACTTT. It encodes CASSHEDQGARFHF.

A word on this clonotype: A read error may account for a junction end that differs from germline. The J gene is TRBJ2-2, the V gene TRBV6-6; perhaps D is TRBD1 or TRBD2 (6 bases each). Germline CDR1 and CDR2: MNHNY and SVGAGI (reference sequence). This CDR3 comprises 18 residues. The CDR3: CAGSYGGQKYANTGELFF. The DNA of the CDR3 is TGTGCCGGCAGTTACGGGGGACAAAAATACGCGAACACCGGGGAGCTGTTTTTT.

Details on this clonotype: An end of the junction differs from the germline gene, which may be a read error. The chain links TRBV11-2 to TRBJ2-1; D unresolved. There are 11 residues in the CDR3. The germline V gene has CDR1 SGHAT and CDR2 FQNNGV. DNA for the CDR3: TGTGCCAGCATTCTTTACAACGAGCAGTTCTTC. This encodes CASILYNEQFF.

A note on this clonotype: A junction boundary mismatches the germline segment, possibly from a read error. This chain joins TRBV6-2 or TRBV6-3 and TRBJ2-2, with a possible D match to TRBD2 (5 bases). The CDR3 extends over 12 amino acids. From germline, CDR1 is MNHEY and CDR2 SVGEGT. The CDR3 bases are TGTGCCAGCAGTTCACTAACCGGGGAGCTGCTTTTT. It specifies CASSSLTGELLF.

This clonotype was observed many times. The junction departs from germline at one end; a sequencing error may be responsible. V usage is TRBV20-1 and J usage is TRBJ1-2; D is uncertain. This CDR3 is built from 12 residues. In germline, CDR1 is DFQATT, CDR2 SNEGSKA (reference sequence). CDR3 DNA: TGCAGTGCTAGAGGGCCGGAGCGGCCCCCTGTCTTC. Protein: CSARGPERPPVF.

Points on this clonotype: Because the CDR3 is missing its conserved closing phenylalanine or tryptophan, this is likely a read error. The DNA is omitted, as the CDR3 cannot be located on it reliably, and the CDR3 follows TCRdb's listing. The chain is built from TRBV12-3 or TRBV12-4 and TRBJ2-3. Inclusive of both ends, the CDR3 amounts to 13 amino acids. This CDR3 reads CASSFNGPDTRHL.

A word on this clonotype: A much bigger clone sits one base away, suggesting this may be a read error. The J gene is TRBJ2-1, the V gene TRBV12-3 or TRBV12-4; 9 bases map to TRBD2. This CDR3 is 15 amino acids long. V lost 0 bases to trimming and J lost 9 bases; unmatched junction nucleotides: 6. CDR3 DNA: TGTGCCAGCAGTTTAGCGAGCGGGAGGAGGGGTGAGCAGTTCTTC. This gives the protein CASSLASGRRGEQFF.

This clonotype showed up just a few times. The rearrangement joins TRBV20-1 to TRBJ2-2, with D uncertain. CDR3 length equals 12 residues. Trimming removed 0 bases at V and 3 bases at J, with 2 bases between. The germline V gene encodes CDR1 DFQATT and CDR2 SNEGSKA (reference sequence). The CDR3 sequence is CSARDHTGELFF. For the CDR3, the DNA is TGCAGTGCTAGAGACCACACCGGGGAGCTGTTTTTT.

V gene TRBV20-1 combines with J gene TRBJ2-1; TRBD2 aligns across 7 bases. Germline V gives CDR1 DFQATT, CDR2 SNEGSKA (reference sequence). Germline trimming cut 6 bases from V and 3 bases from J; bases unmatched to any gene: 8. The CDR3 totals 14 residues. The CDR3 sequence is CSAAGLTVYNEQFF. Written as DNA, the CDR3 is TGCAGTGCGGCGGGACTAACGGTCTACAATGAGCAGTTCTTC.

A word on this clonotype: A junction end diverges from the germline sequence, so it may reflect a read error. The chain combines TRBV11-3 with TRBJ2-1; TRBD2 matches at 14 bases. The CDR3 consists of 15 residues. Germline lookup yields CDR1 SGHNT and CDR2 YENEEA. As DNA, the CDR3 is TGTGCCATCAGCTTAGGGACTAGCGGGAGATATGAGCTGTTCTTC. Amino acid sequence: CAISLGTSGRYELFF.

In its sample, this clonotype was seen once. A read error is likely, as this CDR3 ends without the conserved phenylalanine or tryptophan. This chain links TRBV6-5 with TRBJ2-5, with D perhaps given as TRBD1 or TRBD2 (6 bases each). The germline CDR1 and CDR2 sequences are MNHEY and SVGAGI. The CDR3 is 14 residues long. DNA for the CDR3: TGTGCCAGAAGTTACTCGGGGGCGCAAGAGACCCAGTACATC. This encodes CARSYSGAQETQYI.

On this clonotype: At one end, the junction sequence differs from germline, possibly due to a read error. The chain carries TRBV6-5 and TRBJ2-2; D not resolved. Germline lookup yields CDR1 MNHEY and CDR2 SVGAGI. The CDR3 contains 15 residues. The CDR3, as DNA: TGTGCCATCCGCGGCGTGGGTCCGAACACCGAGGAGCTGTTTTTT. Translating gives CAIRGVGPNTEELFF.

The rearrangement joins TRBV6-1 to TRBJ2-7, with D possibly TRBD1 on 5 matching bases. This CDR3 region has 15 residues. Germline lookup yields CDR1 MNHNS and CDR2 SASEGT. The CDR3 here is CASSEYVTASYEQSV. The CDR3 bases are TGTGCCAGCAGTGAATATGTGACAGCCTCCTACGAGCAGTCCGTC.

This clonotype was counted many times. In DNA form, the CDR3 reads TGCAGCGCCTCGGCCAGCTCCGGCACAGATACGCAGTATTTT. As protein: CSASASSGTDTQYF. The genes are TRBV29-1 and TRBJ2-3; D gene uncertain. Germline V CDR1 and CDR2: SQVTM, ANQGSEA. V shed 7 bases and J shed 1 base, with 15 bases lying between them. This CDR3 has 14 amino acids.

This clonotype was seen a single time. One end of the junction does not line up with germline, which may come from a read error. This chain uses TRBV28 with TRBJ2-3, with D tentatively TRBD2 (5 bases). Germline-derived CDR1 and CDR2 are MDHEN and SYDVKM. This CDR3 has 15 residues. CDR3 amino acids: CASLPYRSSTDKQYF. CDR3 coding DNA: TGTGCCAGCCTACCTTATAGGTCTAGCACAGATAAGCAGTATTTT. Full variable domain (remainder filled in from reference TRBV28 and TRBJ2-3): DVKVTQSSRYLVKRTGEKVFLECVQDMDHENMFWYRQDPGLGLRLIYFSYDVKMKEKGDIPEGYSVSREKKERFSLILESASTNQTSMYLCASLPYRSSTDKQYFGPGTRLTVL.

This clonotype was seen many times. J is TRBJ2-3 and V is TRBV12-1; TRBD1, the D gene given by the table, was not confirmed from the DNA. TRBV12-1 corresponds to a pseudogene. This CDR3 is 17 amino acids long. This chain's CDR3 is CASSPQPGRFRPYTQYF. CDR3 nucleotide sequence: TGTGCCAGCAGCCCACAACCGGGAAGGTTCCGACCATATACGCAGTATTTT.

Regarding this clonotype: Since a much larger clone is just one base distant, this may be a read error. This chain links TRBV20-1 with TRBJ2-7; TRBD2 matches 13 bases. Trimming cost V 2 bases and J 8 bases; bases outside gene matches: 12. Looked up from germline, CDR1 is DFQATT and CDR2 is SNEGSKA (reference sequence). CDR3 length equals 16 residues. The CDR3 DNA sequence: TGCAGTGCTAGATCTCCTGGACTAGCGGGAGCTCACAAGCAGTACTTC. This encodes CSARSPGLAGAHKQYF.

The J gene is TRBJ2-7, the V gene TRBV12-3 or TRBV12-4; 11 bases are shared with TRBD1. This CDR3 contains 14 residues. J gave up 4 bases and V 5 bases, and 4 bases lay outside the gene matches. CDR3 sequence: CASSPGQGAYEQYF. The CDR3 DNA reads TGTGCCAGCAGTCCAGGACAGGGGGCTTACGAGCAGTACTTC.

This clonotype was counted many times. The rearrangement uses TRBV20-1 and TRBJ1-2, with 8 nucleotides matching TRBD1. Germline CDR1 reads DFQATT; CDR2 reads SNEGSKA (reference sequence). CDR3 length equals 13 residues. Unmatched junction bases numbered 8, after V lost 6 bases and J lost 5 bases. The CDR3 region has the DNA TGCAGTGCCCCCCCAGGGGGCGGTTATGGCTACACCTTC. It encodes CSAPPGGGYGYTF.

The rearrangement uses TRBV28 and TRBJ2-3; D is uncertain. CDR1 MDHEN and CDR2 SYDVKM come from the germline V gene. This CDR3 spans 12 amino acids. V was trimmed by 3 bases and J by 5 bases, leaving 6 bases between them. This CDR3 is CASSLVVDTQYF. In DNA, the CDR3 is TGTGCCAGCAGTTTGGTTGTAGATACGCAGTATTTT.

The sample holds one count of this clonotype. At one end, the junction sequence differs from germline, possibly due to a read error. The V call is TRBV20-1, the J call TRBJ2-3, with D tentatively TRBD2 (5 bases). This CDR3 contains 12 residues. Germline V gives CDR1 DFQATT, CDR2 SNEGSKA (reference sequence). The CDR3 spells CSDRVRVDTQYF. As DNA, the CDR3 is TGCAGTGATAGAGTGAGGGTGGATACGCAGTATTTT.

Details on this clonotype: Mismatch with germline at one junction end may stem from a read error. V gene TRBV20-1 combines with J gene TRBJ2-3; 7 bases are shared with TRBD2. Germline V CDR1 and CDR2: DFQATT, SNEGSKA (reference sequence). The CDR3 is 14 residues long. As DNA, the CDR3 is TGCAGTTCTAGAGAACTAGCGCGCACAGGTACGCAGTATTTT. Amino acids: CSSRELARTGTQYF.

The chain carries TRBV5-4 and TRBJ2-7; TRBD1 or TRBD2 may be the D gene (5 bases each). The CDR3 is 14 residues long. From germline, CDR1 is SGHNT and CDR2 YYREEE (reference sequence). Trimming removed 0 bases from V and 6 bases from J, with 13 bases in between. CDR3 loop: CASSLGGSEAEQYF. CDR3 in DNA: TGTGCCAGCAGCTTGGGGGGGAGCGAGGCCGAGCAGTACTTC.

V gene TRBV7-8 combines with J gene TRBJ1-2; D unresolved. The germline V and J ends were trimmed by 7 bases and 3 bases, with 12 bases remaining between them. The CDR3 consists of 13 residues. In germline, CDR1 is SGHVS, CDR2 FQNEAQ. The CDR3 bases are TGTGCCAGCACCTACGGGGAGGACTATGGCTACACCTTC. Its protein is CASTYGEDYGYTF.

This clonotype has a single count. This may be a read error: a much more frequent sequence differs by one nucleotide. This chain links TRBV6-2 or TRBV6-3 with TRBJ2-1; TRBD2 aligns across 8 bases. Germline values: CDR1 MNHEY, CDR2 SVGEGT. The CDR3 sequence is 15 residues long. The CDR3 nucleotides are TGTGCCAGCAGTTACATCCCTGGGACTAGTAAGGAGCAGCTCTTC. Its translation is CASSYIPGTSKEQLF.

As regards this clonotype: A single base separates this from a much larger clone, so it may be a read error. The chain is built from TRBV28 and TRBJ2-1; D is ambiguous. Trimming pared 6 bases from V and 9 bases from J, leaving 15 bases between. This CDR3 is 13 amino acids long. Germline V gene lookup returns CDR1 MDHEN and CDR2 SYDVKM. The CDR3 protein is CASRRLEKGEQFF. For the CDR3, the DNA is TGTGCCAGCAGACGACTGGAGAAGGGTGAGCAGTTCTTC.